This T cell receptor (beta chain) was observed in a study of T cell responses to AZD1222 COVID-19 vaccine. Germline V gives CDR1 SGHVS, CDR2 FQNEAQ. The CDR3 is 14 amino acids. V trimming: 4 bases; J trimming: 1 base; junction bases outside the gene matches: 3. Only in-frame clones appear in the TCRdb table, and some are missing; sequencing was by immunoSEQ multiplex PCR. The data hold some 87,000 clones, with roughly 89% observed a single time. The TCR originated in an adult in good health. The rearrangement joins TRBV7-8 to TRBJ1-1, with TRBD1 matching over 7 bases. The sample in question was peripheral blood, obtained on day 0 of MenACWY control vaccination. CDR3 region: CASSYQGENTEAFF. The CDR3 DNA sequence: TGTGCCAGCAGCTATCAGGGGGAGAACACTGAAGCTTTCTTT.